This passage covers 31 T cell receptor beta chains from one sample sequenced in a study of monozygotic twins with cystic fibrosis (dated by TCRdb to about 2021). The library was made by the immunoSEQ multiplex PCR assay. TCRdb re-hosts the immuneACCESS table, in-frame sequences only. Its copies lack some clones; in the studies checked, an unresolved V gene accounts for under half of them, and the cause for the rest is not known. The sample records about 36,000 clones, under 90% of which are singletons. The ten largest make up around 1.7% of the sample. The sample consisted of blood. These receptors were obtained from a girl aged 2-10 years with cystic fibrosis.

V gene TRBV20-1 combines with J gene TRBJ1-1; D gene unclear. There are 10 residues in the CDR3. Germline values: CDR1 DFQATT, CDR2 SNEGSKA (reference sequence). The CDR3 DNA sequence: TGCGGATTAGTGTGGACTGAAGCTTTCTTT. This sequence encodes CGLVWTEAFF.

This clone was picked up a small number of times. The chain links TRBV19 to TRBJ1-2; unclear D gene. Trimming removed 8 bases at V and 3 bases at J, with 7 bases between. Per the germline V gene, CDR1 is LNHDA and CDR2 is SQIVND (reference sequence). The length of the CDR3 is 11 residues. In DNA form, the CDR3 reads TGTGCCAGTCGAGGACACTATGGCTACACCTTC. It yields the protein CASRGHYGYTF.

The chain links TRBV5-1 to TRBJ2-5, with TRBD2 matching over 9 bases. In germline, CDR1 is SGHRS, CDR2 YFSETQ. This CDR3 comprises 14 residues. V lost 6 bases and J lost 1; bases outside the gene matches: 4. The CDR3 reads CASKERGAQETQYF. The CDR3 nucleotides read TGCGCCAGCAAGGAGCGGGGGGCCCAAGAGACCCAGTACTTC.

This clone came up a few times. The rearrangement uses TRBV20-1 and TRBJ1-1; D might be TRBD1 (5 bases). CDR1 and CDR2 (germline): DFQATT, SNEGSKA (reference sequence). CDR3 length equals 11 residues. Trimming took off 3 bases at V and 7 bases at J, with 9 bases between the two ends. CDR3 region: CSASGADEAFF. CDR3 nucleotide sequence: TGCAGTGCTAGTGGGGCAGATGAAGCTTTCTTT.

V usage is TRBV6-5 and J usage is TRBJ2-4, with no clear D. This CDR3 region has 14 residues. V was trimmed by 5 bases and J by 0 bases, leaving 8 bases between them. CDR1 and CDR2 (germline): MNHEY, SVGAGI. The CDR3 DNA sequence: TGTGCCAGCAGTCCCTTAATAGCCAAAAACATTCAGTACTTC. Translation: CASSPLIAKNIQYF.

The V gene is TRBV11-1, the J gene TRBJ2-1; D is unclear. The V gene's germline CDR1 is SGHAT and CDR2 FQDESV (reference sequence). V was trimmed by 6 bases and J by 10 bases, leaving 10 bases between them. CDR3 size: 11 residues. The DNA for the CDR3 is TGTGCCAGCAGTTTGGTCGAGGAGCAGTTCTTC. Encoded protein: CASSLVEEQFF.

The chain carries TRBV29-1 and TRBJ1-2; D unclear. CDR3 length equals 15 residues. The V and J ends lost 4 bases and 0 bases respectively, with 15 bases between them. Germline V gene sequence: CDR1 SQVTM, CDR2 ANQGSEA. The CDR3, as DNA: TGCAGCGTTGGTAGCGGATTAAGAGCTAACTATGGCTACACCTTC. This sequence encodes CSVGSGLRANYGYTF.

The chain uses TRBV11-3 and TRBJ2-5, with 10 bases that match TRBD1. Germline CDR1 is SGHNT and CDR2 is YENEEA. The V gene end was trimmed by 5 bases and the J gene end by 8 bases; junction bases not matched to a gene: 8. This CDR3 is 14 amino acids long. CDR3 bases: TGTGCCAGCAGCCCCCGGGACAGGGGAAGAACCCAGTACTTC. Amino acid sequence: CASSPRDRGRTQYF.

The V gene is TRBV12-5, the J gene TRBJ1-2; tentatively, D is TRBD1 (5 bases). The CDR3 has 13 amino acids. Trimming shortened V by 8 bases and J by 1 base, and 11 bases separated the two germline ends. The germline V gene has CDR1 LGHNT and CDR2 FRNRAP. CDR3 nucleotides: TGTGCTAGTTCTCAGGGTAGTAACTATGGCTACACCTTC. It specifies CASSQGSNYGYTF.

CDR3 coding DNA: TGTGCCAGCTCCCCCCGAGGGAGATACACCGGGGAGCTGTTTTTT. As protein: CASSPRGRYTGELFF. This chain connects TRBV18 to TRBJ2-2, with D perhaps TRBD2 (5 bases). Per the germline V gene, CDR1 is KGHSH and CDR2 is LQKENI. The CDR3 is made up of 15 amino acids. V lost 6 bases, J lost 3 bases, and 14 bases lay in between.

This chain joins TRBV25-1 and TRBJ2-7; 8 bases line up with TRBD1. The J segment lost 3 bases and the V segment lost 6 bases, leaving 7 bases of the junction unmatched. This CDR3 comprises 14 residues. Germline CDR1 MGHDK, CDR2 SYGVNS. This CDR3 reads CASSLTGAFYEQYF. The DNA of the CDR3 is TGTGCCAGCAGCCTGACAGGGGCCTTCTACGAGCAGTACTTC.

The chain is built from TRBV4-1 and TRBJ1-1; D gene ambiguous. The CDR3 has 16 residues. Germline V gene data show CDR1 as MGHRA and CDR2 as YSYEKL. V lost 1 base to trimming and J lost 4 bases, with 16 bases between them. Here the CDR3 DNA reads TGCGCCAGCAGCCAAGCATTACAGTCCCGGGGCACTGAAGCTTTCTTT. Protein product: CASSQALQSRGTEAFF.

The V gene is TRBV2, the J gene TRBJ1-5; 7 bases fit TRBD1. This CDR3 is 15 amino acids long. The V gene end was trimmed by 6 bases and the J gene end by 1 base; junction bases not matched to a gene: 6. Per germline, CDR1 SNHLY and CDR2 FYNNEI. As DNA, the CDR3 is TGTGCCAGCAGATCCAGGACAGGAAGCAATCAGCCCCAGCATTTT. Its protein is CASRSRTGSNQPQHF.

V and J are TRBV6-6 and TRBJ2-1; TRBD1 might be the D (6 bases). Germline loops: CDR1 MNHNY, CDR2 SVGAGI (reference sequence). The CDR3 is 11 residues long. Trimming pared 4 bases from V and 8 bases from J, leaving 6 bases between. CDR3 sequence reads: CASSWTDEQFF. For the CDR3, the DNA is TGTGCCAGCAGTTGGACAGATGAGCAGTTCTTC.

This chain connects TRBV5-4 to TRBJ2-5; 10 bases fit TRBD2. V gave up 1 base and J gave up 2 bases; unmatched junction bases: 2. The CDR3 length is 15 residues. Germline V gene lookup returns CDR1 SGHNT and CDR2 YYREEE (reference sequence). CDR3 region: CASSLSSGGQETQYF. CDR3 sequence (DNA): TGTGCCAGCAGCTTGTCTAGCGGGGGACAAGAGACCCAGTACTTC. The full variable domain, with the rest looked up from reference TRBV5-4 and TRBJ2-5, is ETGVTQSPTHLIKTRGQQVTLRCSSQSGHNTVSWYQQALGQGPQFIFQYYREEENGRGNFPPRFSGLQFPNYSSELNVNALELDDSALYLCASSLSSGGQETQYFGPGTRLLVL.

This clone was found once. V is TRBV7-2 and J is TRBJ2-3; D remains ambiguous. V was trimmed by 0 bases and J by 1 base, leaving 2 bases between them. This CDR3 has 13 residues. Germline V CDR1 and CDR2: SGHTA, FQGNSA. The CDR3 bases are TGTGCCAGCAGCTTAGCTCGCACAGATACGCAGTATTTT. Its translation is CASSLARTDTQYF. Filled out from reference TRBV7-2 and TRBJ2-3, the complete variable domain reads GAGVSQSPSNKVTEKGKDVELRCDPISGHTALYWYRQSLGQGLEFLIYFQGNSAPDKSGLPSDRFSAERTGGSVSTLTIQRTQQEDSAVYLCASSLARTDTQYFGPGTRLTVL.

A few counts support this clone. The rearrangement links TRBV10-3 to TRBJ2-3; D gene unclear. The CDR3 sequence is 14 residues long. Between the trimmed V and J ends, which lost 3 bases and 0 bases, there was a span of 7 bases. The germline V gene encodes CDR1 ENHRY and CDR2 SYGVKD. The CDR3 DNA is TGTGCCATCAGTGAACAGCCTAGCACAGATACGCAGTATTTT. Residues: CAISEQPSTDTQYF.

The V gene is TRBV5-4, the J gene TRBJ1-4; tentatively, D is TRBD1 (5 bases). Germline CDR1 SGHNT, CDR2 YYREEE (reference sequence). The CDR3 covers 14 residues. Trimming removed 4 bases from V and 8 bases from J, with 15 bases in between. In DNA form, the CDR3 reads TGTGCCAGCAGCCCAAAAAGGGGAGGGGAAAAACTGTTTTTT. Translating it yields CASSPKRGGEKLFF.

The gene calls are TRBV5-1 and TRBJ2-2; D ambiguous. CDR3 length: 12 amino acids. The V end lost 4 bases, the J end lost 1 base, and 2 bases lay between the germline ends. Germline CDR1 SGHRS, CDR2 YFSETQ. Here the CDR3 reads CASSRNTGELFF. The CDR3 DNA sequence: TGCGCCAGCAGCCGGAACACCGGGGAGCTGTTTTTT. Looking up the rest from reference TRBV5-1 and TRBJ2-2 gives the full variable domain: KAGVTQTPRYLIKTRGQQVTLSCSPISGHRSVSWYQQTPGQGLQFLFEYFSETQRNKGNFPGRFSGRQFSNSRSEMNVSTLELGDSALYLCASSRNTGELFFGEGSRLTVL.

This sequence joins TRBV6-1 and TRBJ2-3; D possibly corresponds to TRBD2 (6 bases). CDR1 and CDR2 (germline): MNHNS, SASEGT. V gave up 4 bases and J gave up 5 bases, with 16 bases separating them. The CDR3 has 15 residues. CDR3 bases: TGTGCCAGCAGTGCTCGACTAGATGCGCTAGATACGCAGTATTTT. Protein product: CASSARLDALDTQYF.

The chain links TRBV25-1 to TRBJ2-2; 8 bases match TRBD2. This CDR3 contains 18 residues. Unmatched junction bases numbered 13, after V lost 5 bases and J lost 2 bases. The V gene's germline CDR1 is MGHDK and CDR2 SYGVNS. For the CDR3, the DNA is TGTGCCAGCAGTCCTACCACGCGGGCGGGGGGTAACACCGGGGAGCTGTTTTTT. This translates into CASSPTTRAGGNTGELFF. Looking up the rest from reference TRBV25-1 and TRBJ2-2 gives the full variable domain: EADIYQTPRYLVIGTGKKITLECSQTMGHDKMYWYQQDPGMELHLIHYSYGVNSTEKGDLSSESTVSRIRTEHFPLTLESARPSHTSQYLCASSPTTRAGGNTGELFFGEGSRLTVL.

J is TRBJ2-2 and V is TRBV7-9, with 8 positions matching TRBD1. The V and J ends lost 5 bases and 6 bases, in that order; junction bases with no gene match: 5. CDR3 size: 14 residues. The germline gives CDR1 SEHNR, CDR2 FQNEAQ (reference sequence). CDR3 sequence reads: CASSTQGAAGELFF. For the CDR3, the DNA is TGTGCCAGCAGCACCCAGGGGGCTGCCGGGGAGCTGTTTTTT.

In regard to this clone: This same CDR3 is encoded by further DNA sequences in the sample. This sequence joins TRBV6-5 and TRBJ1-2; no reliable D call. The V end was cut by 0 bases, the J end by 5 bases, with 7 bases between. Germline V gene lookup returns CDR1 MNHEY and CDR2 SVGAGI. The CDR3 runs 13 residues. The CDR3 loop is CASSYSGNYGYTF. The CDR3, as DNA: TGTGCCAGCAGTTACTCCGGGAATTATGGCTACACCTTC.

The rearrangement joins TRBV6-5 to TRBJ2-7, with 7 positions matching TRBD1. The V gene's germline CDR1 is MNHEY and CDR2 SVGAGI. V dropped 6 bases and J dropped 4; count of bases not matched to a gene: 12. The CDR3 is 15 residues long. CDR3: CASSPPGDSVYEQYF. In DNA form, the CDR3 reads TGTGCCAGCAGCCCCCCCGGGGACAGTGTATACGAGCAGTACTTC.

The chain uses TRBV6-5 and TRBJ2-7; TRBD1 might be the D (5 bases). V was trimmed by 0 bases and J by 0 bases, leaving 9 bases between them. Germline assignment: CDR1 MNHEY and CDR2 SVGAGI. The CDR3 has 15 residues. The CDR3: CASSYSLGPSYEQYF. CDR3 DNA sequence: TGTGCCAGCAGTTACTCATTGGGGCCCTCCTACGAGCAGTACTTC.

The rearrangement uses TRBV6-5 and TRBJ2-5, with 8 bases fitting TRBD1. The J segment lost 4 bases and the V segment lost 0 bases, leaving 4 bases of the junction unmatched. The CDR3 consists of 15 residues. Germline CDR1 and CDR2: MNHEY and SVGAGI. The CDR3 bases are TGTGCCAGCAGTTACTCCTTGGACAGGGCAGAGACCCAGTACTTC. Protein sequence: CASSYSLDRAETQYF.

The rearrangement links TRBV4-2 to TRBJ1-2; D may be TRBD1 (5 bases). The CDR3 covers 14 residues. Trimming shortened V by 0 bases and J by 6 bases, and 11 bases separated the two germline ends. Germline V gives CDR1 LGHNA, CDR2 YNFKEQ. In DNA form, the CDR3 reads TGTGCCAGCAGCCAAGATGAAGGGGAGAATGGCTACACCTTC. This codes for CASSQDEGENGYTF.

This chain connects TRBV21-1 to TRBJ1-2; TRBD1, the table's D call, was not compared with the DNA. TRBV21-1 is assigned pseudogene status. The CDR3 totals 15 residues. CDR3 loop: CASSKWDREDYGYTF. The CDR3 nucleotides read TGTGCCAGCAGCAAGTGGGACAGGGAGGACTATGGCTACACCTTC.

The genes are TRBV7-2 and TRBJ2-7; TRBD2 matches at 9 bases. The CDR3 contains 15 residues. After removal of 1 base from V and 6 bases from J, the junction contained 7 bases not matched to a gene. Germline assignment: CDR1 SGHTA and CDR2 FQGNSA. This CDR3 reads CASSLGGLARFEQYF. In DNA, the CDR3 is TGTGCCAGCAGCTTAGGGGGACTAGCCAGATTCGAGCAGTACTTC.

This chain joins TRBV4-3 and TRBJ2-7, with 8 bases fitting TRBD1. The junction had 3 bases not matched to a gene; V was cut back by 5 bases and J by 3 bases. Per germline, CDR1 LGHNA and CDR2 YSLEER. The CDR3 is made up of 13 amino acids. CDR3 protein: CASSRDRSYEQYF. The DNA for the CDR3 is TGCGCCAGCAGCAGGGACAGGAGCTACGAGCAGTACTTC.

This rearrangement joins TRBV29-1 to TRBJ2-7; 12 nucleotides align to TRBD2. The CDR3 is made up of 17 amino acids. Germline lookup yields CDR1 SQVTM and CDR2 ANQGSEA. The junction had 13 bases not matched to a gene; V was cut back by 3 bases and J by 4 bases. CDR3: CSVDDRGSTSGGYEQYF. The CDR3 DNA sequence: TGCAGCGTTGATGACCGGGGATCTACTAGCGGGGGGTACGAGCAGTACTTC.